Each of the 30 T cell receptor beta chains below was sequenced from the same sample in a study of CD8 T cells in Susac syndrome. Reverse transcription of roughly 0.5 to 1 ug RNA used random hexamers. TCRdb re-derived calls from the immunoSEQ multiplex PCR reads in MiXCR, one entry per CDR3 protein. The repertoire holds 180,000 or so distinct CDR3 sequences, with nearly 95% as singletons. Sequencing was done on a sample of CD4+ T cells from PBMCs. Every receptor here comes from a human donor with multiple sclerosis.

The chain recombines TRBV7-9 with TRBJ2-5; D remains unclear. CDR1 SEHNR and CDR2 FQNEAQ come from the germline V gene (reference sequence). V shed 3 bases and J shed 0 bases, with 8 bases lying between them. CDR3 length: 14 residues. The CDR3 sequence: CASSLSGYQETQYF. CDR3 sequence (DNA): TGTGCCAGCAGCTTGTCCGGATACCAAGAGACCCAGTACTTC. Variable domain in full (rest from reference TRBV7-9 and TRBJ2-5): DTGVSQNPRHKITKRGQNVTFRCDPISEHNRLYWYRQTLGQGPEFLTYFQNEAQLEKSRLLSDRFSAERPKGSFSTLEIQRTEQGDSAMYLCASSLSGYQETQYFGPGTRLLVL.

The chain recombines TRBV29-1 with TRBJ1-1; the D gene is possibly TRBD1 (6 bases). The V gene's germline CDR1 is SQVTM and CDR2 ANQGSEA. This CDR3 comprises 15 residues. The V end lost 0 bases, the J end lost 1 base, and 12 bases lay between the germline ends. The CDR3 DNA reads as TGCAGCGTTGAAGAGGGGGGGCAGAGGAACACTGAAGCTTTCTTT. It specifies CSVEEGGQRNTEAFF.

The chain employs TRBV30 and TRBJ1-4, with D possibly matching TRBD1 (5 bases). The CDR3 is 21 amino acids. Germline CDR1 is GTSNPN and CDR2 is SVGIG (reference sequence). The V and J ends lost 5 bases and 5 bases respectively, with 36 bases between them. The CDR3 nucleotides are TGTGCCTGGGGTCTCGGCGTTAGACAGAGGGATGAGGGTGGAGTGAATGAAAAACTGTTTTTT. Its protein is CAWGLGVRQRDEGGVNEKLFF.

The gene calls are TRBV18 and TRBJ1-1, with D uncertain. Per germline, CDR1 KGHSH and CDR2 LQKENI. Trimming took 6 bases from V and 2 from J, leaving 7 bases between them. The CDR3 runs 12 residues. CDR3 in amino acids: CASSPTNTEAFF. DNA for the CDR3: TGTGCCAGCTCTCCTACTAACACTGAAGCTTTCTTT.

This chain uses TRBV29-1 with TRBJ1-2; D remains unclear. Per the germline V gene, CDR1 is SQVTM and CDR2 is ANQGSEA. This CDR3 region has 15 residues. V was clipped by 4 bases and J by 7 bases, with 22 bases between them. The CDR3 loop is CSVGVAGPDFGGYTF. The CDR3 DNA follows: TGCAGCGTTGGTGTTGCGGGCCCCGATTTCGGTGGCTACACCTTC.

The CDR3: CAWSEGYQPQHF. The CDR3 DNA reads as TGTGCCTGGAGTGAAGGTTATCAGCCCCAGCATTTT. The chain recombines TRBV30 with TRBJ1-5, with D unclear. Germline V CDR1 and CDR2: GTSNPN, SVGIG (reference sequence). V dropped 1 base and J dropped 5 bases, with 6 bases sitting between them. This CDR3 comprises 12 residues.

The rearrangement uses TRBV5-1 and TRBJ2-7; TRBD1 aligns across 7 bases. Germline values: CDR1 SGHRS, CDR2 YFSETQ. V was pared by 4 bases and J by 1 base, with 8 bases of the junction left unmatched. The CDR3 has 15 amino acids. CDR3 protein: CASSTGTATSYEQYF. CDR3 coding DNA: TGCGCCAGCAGCACCGGGACAGCCACGTCCTACGAGCAGTACTTC.

J is TRBJ1-2 and V is TRBV10-3, with a tentative D call TRBD1 (5 bases). The germline CDR1 and CDR2 sequences are ENHRY and SYGVKD. CDR3 length: 14 residues. Between the trimmed V and J ends, which lost 3 bases and 3 bases, there was a span of 11 bases. The CDR3 sequence is CAISDAGVHYGYTF. The CDR3 region has the DNA TGTGCCATCAGTGATGCGGGGGTGCACTATGGCTACACCTTC.

The chain joins TRBV14 to TRBJ2-3; tentative D call: TRBD2 (5 bases). Germline V gene lookup returns CDR1 SGHDN and CDR2 FVKESK. V was clipped by 4 bases and J by 9 bases, with 20 bases between them. The CDR3 covers 15 residues. The CDR3 reads CASSRLTSGPGTQYF. The CDR3 nucleotides read TGTGCCAGCAGCCGACTAACCTCAGGTCCCGGAACGCAGTATTTT.

The V and J genes are TRBV11-2 and TRBJ2-5, with TRBD1 identical over 9 bases. V lost 5 bases and J lost 6; bases outside the gene matches: 13. Per the germline V gene, CDR1 is SGHAT and CDR2 is FQNNGV. The CDR3 extends over 16 amino acids. The CDR3 DNA sequence: TGTGCCAGCAGCGTCCGAAACAGGGGGCCGGGAAAGACCCAGTACTTC. This translates into CASSVRNRGPGKTQYF.

The chain recombines TRBV6-6 with TRBJ1-5, with a weak D call TRBD1 (6 bases). CDR3 length equals 14 residues. CDR1 and CDR2 (germline): MNHNY, SVGAGI (reference sequence). The V and J ends lost 6 bases and 4 bases respectively, with 13 bases between them. CDR3 nucleotides: TGTGCCAGCAGGGACAGAACAAGTAATCAGCCCCAGCATTTT. This codes for CASRDRTSNQPQHF.

The rearrangement links TRBV30 to TRBJ2-1; D is unresolved. Trimming took 5 bases from V and 7 from J, leaving 9 bases between them. The CDR3 runs to 11 residues. Germline V lookup: CDR1 GTSNPN, CDR2 SVGIG (reference sequence). The DNA for the CDR3 is TGTGCCTGGGACGCTCCAAATGAGCAGTTCTTC. Protein sequence: CAWDAPNEQFF. Variable domain in full (rest from reference TRBV30 and TRBJ2-1): SQTIHQWPATLVQPVGSPLSLECTVEGTSNPNLYWYRQAAGRGLQLLFYSVGIGQISSEVPQNLSASRPQDRQFILSSKKLLLSDSGFYLCAWDAPNEQFFGPGTRLTVL.

In DNA, the CDR3 is TGCGCCAGCAGCTCGGATTTCTACGAGCAGTACTTC. Its protein product is CASSSDFYEQYF. This sequence joins TRBV5-1 and TRBJ2-7; no clear D gene. From germline, CDR1 is SGHRS and CDR2 YFSETQ. V gave up 3 bases and J gave up 3 bases, with 7 bases separating them. The CDR3 is 12 amino acids.

The chain recombines TRBV13 with TRBJ1-5, with D perhaps TRBD1 (6 bases). CDR1 and CDR2 (germline): PRHDT, FYEKMQ (reference sequence). There are 14 residues in the CDR3. V gave up 5 bases and J gave up 5 bases, with 13 bases separating them. The CDR3 nucleotides read TGTGCCAGCAGCATCAGGGGCAGCGATCAGCCCCAGCATTTT. Translating it yields CASSIRGSDQPQHF.

V is TRBV6-2 or TRBV6-3 and J is TRBJ2-6, with TRBD2 as a possible D gene (5 bases). CDR1 and CDR2 (germline): MNHEY, SVGEGT. Trimming cost V 6 bases and J 1 base, with 7 bases left between them. This CDR3 spans 14 amino acids. CDR3 in DNA: TGTGCCAGCAGAGGGAGATCTGGGGCCAACGTCCTGACTTTC. Translation gives CASRGRSGANVLTF.

The rearrangement uses TRBV11-1 and TRBJ2-5; 7 bases are a match to TRBD2. This CDR3 spans 15 amino acids. Germline-derived CDR1 and CDR2 are SGHAT and FQDESV (reference sequence). The junction had 9 bases not matched to a gene; V was cut back by 5 bases and J by 3 bases. CDR3 loop: CASSPSTSRKETQYF. The CDR3 bases are TGTGCCAGCAGCCCCTCGACTAGCCGGAAAGAGACCCAGTACTTC. Complete variable domain (other parts from reference TRBV11-1 and TRBJ2-5): EAEVAQSPRYKITEKSQAVAFWCDPISGHATLYWYRQILGQGPELLVQFQDESVVDDSQLPKDRFSAERLKGVDSTLKIQPAELGDSAMYLCASSPSTSRKETQYFGPGTRLLVL.

The CDR3 loop is CASSEASAGLGEQYF. CDR3 nucleotides: TGTGCCAGCAGTGAAGCGTCGGCAGGGTTGGGGGAGCAGTACTTC. This chain joins TRBV6-1 and TRBJ2-7, with D possibly matching TRBD1 (5 bases). CDR1 MNHNS and CDR2 SASEGT come from the germline V gene. V was trimmed by 0 bases and J by 7 bases, leaving 16 bases between them. The CDR3 length is 15 residues.

This sequence joins TRBV6-4 and TRBJ2-7; D gene uncertain. Per the germline V gene, CDR1 is MRHNA and CDR2 is SNTAGT. CDR3 length: 16 residues. Trimming took off 2 bases at V and 6 bases at J, with 20 bases between the two ends. The CDR3 reads CASSDPPTKNRAEQYF. Here the CDR3 DNA reads TGTGCCAGCAGTGACCCACCGACCAAAAACCGGGCCGAGCAGTACTTC.

The chain is built from TRBV13 and TRBJ1-2; maybe TRBD1 (5 bases). Trimming removed 3 bases at V and 8 bases at J, with 16 bases between. Germline V gives CDR1 PRHDT, CDR2 FYEKMQ (reference sequence). The CDR3 runs 14 residues. CDR3 region: CASSLGEGRDGYTF. The CDR3 DNA reads TGTGCCAGCAGCTTGGGGGAAGGGAGGGACGGCTACACCTTC.

The chain couples TRBV18 to TRBJ1-2; perhaps TRBD1 as D (5 bases). Trimming removed 3 bases from V and 3 bases from J, with 14 bases in between. The germline V gene has CDR1 KGHSH and CDR2 LQKENI. The CDR3 has 15 amino acids. The CDR3 nucleotides are TGTGCCAGCTCACCCTCCTGGGAAGGGGACTATGGCTACACCTTC. It codes for CASSPSWEGDYGYTF.

Only one count was recorded for this clonotype. V gene TRBV9 combines with J gene TRBJ2-5; 7 bases line up with TRBD2. CDR3 length equals 15 residues. After removal of 0 bases from V and 5 bases from J, the junction contained 7 bases not matched to a gene. Germline CDR1 is SGDLS and CDR2 is YYNGEE. Written as DNA, the CDR3 is TGTGCCAGCAGCGTAGGAACGGGAGGAAGTGAGACCCAGTACTTC. Encoded protein: CASSVGTGGSETQYF.

The chain couples TRBV13 to TRBJ2-7; D is perhaps TRBD1 (6 bases). The V and J ends lost 2 bases and 2 bases respectively, with 10 bases between them. CDR3 length equals 14 residues. CDR1 is PRHDT, CDR2 FYEKMQ, per germline (reference sequence). CDR3 amino acids: CASSLRNRAYEQYF. In DNA form, the CDR3 reads TGTGCCAGCAGCTTAAGAAACAGGGCCTACGAGCAGTACTTC.

J is TRBJ1-1 and V is TRBV20-1, with a possible D match to TRBD1 (6 bases). Deletions cut 6 bases from V and 7 bases from J, with 12 bases between. This CDR3 has 11 amino acids. From germline, CDR1 is DFQATT and CDR2 SNEGSKA (reference sequence). The CDR3, as DNA: TGCAGTGCAGGGGGGCAGAATGAAGCTTTCTTT. Protein: CSAGGQNEAFF.

In its sample, this clonotype was seen once. The chain is built from TRBV29-1 and TRBJ1-1, with a weak D call TRBD1 (5 bases). This CDR3 contains 11 residues. V was cut by 5 bases and J by 9 bases, with 13 bases left in between. Germline loops: CDR1 SQVTM, CDR2 ANQGSEA. CDR3 nucleotides: TGCAGCGTTCCCAGGGACCGCAAAGCTTTCTTT. Its translation is CSVPRDRKAFF.

CDR3 region: CASSFPKSGTGAYGYTF. DNA of the CDR3: TGTGCCAGCAGCTTCCCAAAAAGCGGGACAGGCGCTTATGGCTACACCTTC. The chain links TRBV5-4 to TRBJ1-2; TRBD1 agrees at 8 bases. The CDR3 covers 17 residues. The ends lost 2 bases at V and 5 bases at J; junction bases unmatched: 14. Germline V gives CDR1 SGHNT, CDR2 YYREEE (reference sequence).

As to this clonotype: Germline is not matched at one junction end, which may reflect a read error. The rearrangement links TRBV10-3 to TRBJ2-7; the D gene is possibly TRBD1 (5 bases). Germline V gene sequence: CDR1 ENHRY, CDR2 SYGVKD. The CDR3 loop spans 12 amino acids. CDR3: CVIRATAYEQYF. In DNA, the CDR3 is TGTGTCATCAGGGCGACGGCCTACGAGCAGTACTTC.

Written as DNA, the CDR3 is TGTGCCAGCAGCGCAACTAGCGGGGTTTACAATGAGCAGTTCTTC. It yields the protein CASSATSGVYNEQFF. This chain links TRBV9 with TRBJ2-1; TRBD2 matches 10 bases. The CDR3 is 15 amino acids. After removal of 3 bases from V and 4 bases from J, the junction contained 4 bases not matched to a gene. Germline lookup yields CDR1 SGDLS and CDR2 YYNGEE.

The CDR3 is CSVEGSSDTQYF. DNA of the CDR3: TGCAGCGTTGAAGGGTCCTCAGATACGCAGTATTTT. This chain uses TRBV29-1 with TRBJ2-3; D is undetermined. Trimming pared 1 base from V and 4 bases from J, leaving 6 bases between. The germline gives CDR1 SQVTM, CDR2 ANQGSEA. CDR3 length: 12 residues.

This chain uses TRBV12-3 or TRBV12-4 with TRBJ2-5, with 8 bases lining up with TRBD1. The V segment lost 2 bases and the J segment 7 bases; nucleotides outside the gene matches: 3. The CDR3 covers 13 residues. The CDR3 spells CASSLTGGPTQYF. Here the CDR3 DNA reads TGTGCCAGCAGTTTAACAGGGGGGCCGACCCAGTACTTC.

The J gene is TRBJ2-5, the V gene TRBV23-1, with D unresolved. TRBV23-1 is annotated as an ORF whose role is uncertain. V was trimmed by 8 bases and J by 5 bases, leaving 9 bases between them. The length of the CDR3 is 11 residues. The CDR3 region is CASPLVETQYF. Written as DNA, the CDR3 is TGCGCCAGCCCCCTCGTGGAGACCCAGTACTTC.